Below, 5 T cell receptor beta chains from the same sample are listed, as sequenced in a study of T cells in Graves' hyperthyroidism and ophthalmopathy. The source material, RNA transcripts, was used to amplify TCR beta CDR3 regions. First-round RT-PCR targeting the TCR CDR3 was performed with the HTBI primer set. TCRdb redid the calling of the multiplex PCR reads with MiXCR, one entry per CDR3 protein. This sample carries 270,000 or so distinct CDR3 sequences, 20% to 25% of them seen once, and the ten largest clones take around 30%. Sequences were obtained from blood. Receptor source: a man aged 40-49 years with Graves' hyperthyroidism that later progressed to Graves' ophthalmopathy.

In its sample, this clonotype was seen many times. The V and J genes are TRBV28 and TRBJ2-7; 12 nucleotides line up with TRBD2. V lost 5 bases to trimming and J lost 5 bases; unmatched junction nucleotides: 7. The length of the CDR3 is 15 residues. Germline assignment: CDR1 MDHEN and CDR2 SYDVKM. CDR3 loop: CASSLTSGRLHEQYF. In DNA, the CDR3 is TGTGCCAGCAGTCTAACTAGCGGGAGGTTGCACGAGCAGTACTTC.

This clonotype was seen ten or more times. The rearrangement joins TRBV2 to TRBJ1-1, with D possibly matching TRBD1 (6 bases). The ends were cut back, 2 bases at V and 4 bases at J, with 11 bases in the middle. CDR1 is SNHLY, CDR2 FYNNEI, per germline. This CDR3 region has 14 residues. CDR3 coding DNA: TGTGCCAGCAGTGAATACCAAGGGGGCACTGAAGCTTTCTTT. Protein: CASSEYQGGTEAFF.

The chain links TRBV6-2 or TRBV6-3 to TRBJ2-5; D ambiguous. V was shortened by 6 bases and J by 3 bases, with 8 bases between the two germline ends. The CDR3 totals 12 residues. Germline-derived CDR1 and CDR2 are MNHEY and SVGEGT. CDR3 protein: CASRSDKETQYF. In nucleotides, the CDR3 is TGTGCCAGCAGGTCAGACAAAGAGACCCAGTACTTC.

There are many counts of this clonotype. In DNA, the CDR3 is TGTGCCAGCAGTCGCCGCCACCAAGAGACCCAGTACTTC. Amino acid sequence: CASSRRHQETQYF. The rearrangement uses TRBV6-1 and TRBJ2-5, with D unclear. Per the germline V gene, CDR1 is MNHNS and CDR2 is SASEGT. CDR3 length equals 13 residues. The V gene lost 5 bases and the J gene lost 0 bases, with 7 bases spanning the gap.

This clonotype was seen many times. V and J are TRBV18 and TRBJ2-7; 7 bases line up with TRBD1. J lost 1 base, V lost 0 bases, and 3 bases had no gene match. This CDR3 spans 15 amino acids. Germline CDR1 and CDR2: KGHSH and LQKENI. The DNA of the CDR3 is TGTGCCAGCTCACCACCGAGGACAGGTTCCTACGAGCAGTACTTC. Protein sequence: CASSPPRTGSYEQYF.